This T cell receptor beta chain appears in the sequencing data of a study of blood T cell repertoires in COVID-19 (dated by TCRdb to between 2020 and 2021). Notes on the research overall: Collaborator samples came from the United States, Italy and Spain and covered acute and convalescent phases of COVID-19. The repertoires were released in a freely available public database intended as a resource for research on the immune response to SARS-CoV-2. The prospective study material was composed of cDNA or gDNA derived from T cells, B-cell-depleted T cells, or PBMCs. HLA class I and class II types, where available, came from metadata supplied by the sample provider rather than from assay-based typing. Samples came from the ongoing ImmuneRACE study (first 160 participants) plus 1,254 subjects from 6 global collaborators. Subjects who had been exposed to COVID-19, were actively infected with it, or had recovered from it provided the deeply sampled blood TCRbeta repertoires that made up the dataset. A de-identified subject ID, COVID-19 status, age in years and sex were almost always included in the sample metadata.

Results and caveats for the whole study, not just this receptor: Clinical and demographic metadata were provided uncurated, with the amount varying by source and participant.

TCRbeta CDR3 regions were amplified from genomic DNA by means of the immunoSEQ Assay, a bias-controlled multiplex PCR. In the authors' own workflow: Nucleated cell counts per sample were estimated from amplification of reference gene primers within the assay. Sequence reads were collapsed and filtered to measure the absolute abundance of every unique TCRbeta CDR3 rearrangement. For each sample, productive Simpson clonality was calculated as the square root of Simpson's diversity index across productive rearrangements. The source is immuneACCESS, and TCRdb retained only in-frame sequences with V and J called. Part of the clones is not carried over; for the studies checked, unresolved V genes explain less than half of this, and the remainder is unexplained. Clone size and the V and J calls come from that table; the DNA yielded D and trimming. The sample yields tens of thousands of clones; about 91% were counted once. The ten largest clonotypes hold 7% to 10% of the sample.

Regarding this clone: Its target antigen remains unknown. Base qualities are not recorded, but no much larger clone differs from it by a single base.

Collaborating institutions collected whole blood in K2EDTA tubes following their own protocols. Collaborator samples were shipped for TCRbeta analysis as frozen whole blood, isolated PBMCs, or DNA extracted from either sample type. The germline ends are 14 bases apart after V is trimmed by 4 bases and J by 4 bases. For CDR1 and CDR2, the germline V gene (reference sequence) lists SEHNR and FQNEAQ. Measured from the cysteine to the phenylalanine, the CDR3 is 15 residues long. The CDR3 DNA has 45 bases and is translated from base 1. The sequence derives from a man in his forties or fifties with active COVID-19. The rearrangement joined TRBV7-9 to TRBJ1-5, with the D gene not clear enough to name. The sequencing sample was made of peripheral blood. The DNA sequence is TGTGCCAGCAGCTCATCAGGAAAATCTAATCAGCCCCAGCATTTT. Its translation is CASSSSGKSNQPQHF.